The T cell receptor beta chain under discussion was sequenced for a study of cytomegalovirus exposure and HLA in healthy donors. Notes on the study in general: Presence/absence analyses supposed approximately even sequencing depth among donors. Immune exposure data for these donors was limited to CMV serostatus. HLA-A and HLA-B allele assignments for most subjects were reportedly predicted accurately using TCR beta sequences.

Per germline, CDR1 SGDLS and CDR2 YYNGEE. V was trimmed by 2 bases and J by 2 bases, leaving 6 bases between them. This CDR3 has 13 residues. In the PCR, 60 Vbeta and 13 Jbeta primers were used. Sequenced by immunoSEQ multiplex PCR; TCRdb stores in-frame clones only, minus some. The data hold about 160,000 clones, with around 79% observed a single time. Concerning this clone: The target antigen is unknown.

Sequences were obtained from PBMCs. The receptor was isolated from a man aged 18 to 30 in good health and CMV-seronegative. The genes are TRBV9 and TRBJ2-3; no definite D call. The CDR3 sequence: CASSVRPTDTQYF. The CDR3 DNA is TGTGCCAGCAGCGTGAGGCCCACAGATACGCAGTATTTT.